This T cell receptor (beta chain) originates from a study of control samples from healthy donors and cancer patients (dated by TCRdb to the early 2020s). Based on the germline V gene (reference sequence), the CDR1 and CDR2 sequences are LGHDT and YNNKEL. Deletion took 3 bases off V and 1 base off J, with a span of 6 bases between the germline ends. Spanning cysteine to phenylalanine, the CDR3 consists of 13 amino acids. This entry keeps only the CDR3 DNA: 39 bases, framed from base 1. Comment on this clone: Its target antigen remains unknown. The sample holds no much larger clone one base away, and base qualities are not on file.

Library preparation used the immunoSEQ multiplex PCR assay. In its TCRdb copy, this immuneACCESS table keeps in-frame sequences only and misses some clones. Where compared with another copy, unresolved V genes explain less than half of these, and the others have no known cause. This sample comprises tens of thousands of clones, about 79% of them detected only once. The top ten constitute 11% of the sample. The chain joins TRBV3-1 (or the pseudogene TRBV3-2) to TRBJ1-1; no D gene is confidently identified. This TCR was sampled from a man in his 60s with head and neck cancer. The sample comprised PBMCs. The nucleotide sequence is TGTGCCAGCAGCCAGAGGAGGAACACTGAAGCTTTCTTT. Translated, this is CASSQRRNTEAFF.